Listed here are 11 T cell receptor beta chains from one sample, sequenced in a study of shared clonotypes between healthy human individuals. Data came from immunoSEQ multiplex PCR; TCRdb stores just in-frame clones and leaves some out. The sample contains 1.6 million or so clones, roughly 96% of which appear only once. The specimen was naive CD4+ T cells sorted from blood. Subset defined: CD45RA+ positively selected. The source is a man aged 25 to 45 in good health.

This chain joins TRBV7-3 and TRBJ1-4; D is unclear. Per germline, CDR1 SGHTA and CDR2 FQGTGA. The CDR3 length is 17 residues. Trimming took 6 bases from V and 5 from J, leaving 22 bases between them. CDR3 nucleotides: TGTGCCAGCAGGACCCCATGGGCTGGAACCGAGAATGAAAAACTGTTTTTT. Translated: CASRTPWAGTENEKLFF.

V and J are TRBV7-8 and TRBJ1-3; 7 bases align to TRBD1. CDR1 SGHVS and CDR2 FQNEAQ come from the germline V gene. The CDR3 has 15 amino acids. With V trimmed by 5 bases and J by 0 bases, 4 bases remained unmatched. The CDR3: CASSLDRDSGNTIYF. CDR3 DNA sequence: TGTGCCAGCAGCCTAGACAGGGACTCTGGAAACACCATATATTTT.

The CDR3 DNA reads as TGTGCCAGCAGCCCGACAACCGGACTAGCGGGGAGCACAGATACGCAGTATTTT. This translates into CASSPTTGLAGSTDTQYF. The rearrangement links TRBV6-4 to TRBJ2-3; 12 nucleotides align to TRBD2. This CDR3 comprises 18 residues. After removal of 6 bases from V and 0 bases from J, the junction contained 10 bases not matched to a gene. The germline CDR1 and CDR2 sequences are MRHNA and SNTAGT.

The chain combines TRBV18 with TRBJ2-7, with D unresolved. Germline V gives CDR1 KGHSH, CDR2 LQKENI. V was trimmed by 3 bases and J by 7 bases, leaving 25 bases between them. This CDR3 comprises 17 residues. The CDR3 DNA sequence: TGTGCCAGCTCACCCGTTAGTGGGGTCAGGTCCCTTTGGGAGCAGTACTTC. Amino acids: CASSPVSGVRSLWEQYF.

The chain couples TRBV10-3 to TRBJ2-7, with D possibly being TRBD2 (7 bases). Germline V gene data show CDR1 as ENHRY and CDR2 as SYGVKD. The V and J ends lost 6 bases and 2 bases respectively, with 17 bases between them. The CDR3 length is 15 residues. The CDR3 DNA reads TGTGCCATCAGGTGGGGAGGGGGAAACACCTACGAGCAGTACTTC. It yields the protein CAIRWGGGNTYEQYF.

The chain employs TRBV12-2 and TRBJ1-5. TRBV12-2 is a documented pseudogene. The CDR3 spans 8 residues. CDR3 sequence (DNA): TGTGCAAGTCGGCCCCAGCATTTT. Translated: CASRPQHF.

This clone was observed once. The sample has other DNA sequences that encode this CDR3 too. The gene calls are TRBV18 and TRBJ2-3; D not resolved. Looked up from germline, CDR1 is KGHSH and CDR2 is LQKENI. The CDR3 loop spans 12 amino acids. Trimming took off 0 bases at V and 5 bases at J, with 3 bases between the two ends. The CDR3 is CASSPPEDTQYF. DNA of the CDR3: TGTGCCAGCTCACCACCAGAAGATACGCAGTATTTT.

The rearrangement links TRBV10-3 to TRBJ1-4, with D maybe TRBD1 (5 bases). CDR1 ENHRY and CDR2 SYGVKD come from the germline V gene. CDR3 length: 14 amino acids. Trimming removed 8 bases from V and 8 bases from J, with 18 bases in between. The CDR3 spells CAISMGGMEEKLFF. The CDR3 region has the DNA TGTGCCATCTCGATGGGGGGAATGGAGGAAAAACTGTTTTTT.

Notes on this clone: Sequence at one end of the junction differs from germline and may be a read error. The chain uses TRBV7-7 and TRBJ2-7; the match to TRBD1 covers 9 bases. Germline V gives CDR1 SSHAT, CDR2 FNYEAQ (reference sequence). The CDR3 loop spans 17 amino acids. This CDR3 reads CASSLAVGTGCLGEQYF. CDR3 nucleotides: TGTGCTAGCAGCTTAGCTGTGGGGACAGGGTGTCTCGGCGAGCAGTACTTC.

V and J are TRBV7-2 and TRBJ2-3; 8 nucleotides match TRBD2. The CDR3 spans 14 residues. Losses at the gene ends were 5 bases for V and 4 bases for J; bases not matched to a gene: 5. Germline V gene data show CDR1 as SGHTA and CDR2 as FQGNSA. The CDR3 loop reads CASSRAGVPDTQYF. As DNA, the CDR3 is TGTGCCAGCAGCCGAGCGGGAGTCCCAGATACGCAGTATTTT.

The V gene is TRBV5-1, the J gene TRBJ1-4; D might be TRBD1 (5 bases). V was clipped by 4 bases and J by 5 bases, with 15 bases between them. CDR3 size: 15 residues. CDR1 is SGHRS, CDR2 YFSETQ, per germline. CDR3 nucleotide sequence: TGCGCCAGCAGCCCAGGGACCGGGCGAAATGAAAAACTGTTTTTT. This encodes CASSPGTGRNEKLFF.